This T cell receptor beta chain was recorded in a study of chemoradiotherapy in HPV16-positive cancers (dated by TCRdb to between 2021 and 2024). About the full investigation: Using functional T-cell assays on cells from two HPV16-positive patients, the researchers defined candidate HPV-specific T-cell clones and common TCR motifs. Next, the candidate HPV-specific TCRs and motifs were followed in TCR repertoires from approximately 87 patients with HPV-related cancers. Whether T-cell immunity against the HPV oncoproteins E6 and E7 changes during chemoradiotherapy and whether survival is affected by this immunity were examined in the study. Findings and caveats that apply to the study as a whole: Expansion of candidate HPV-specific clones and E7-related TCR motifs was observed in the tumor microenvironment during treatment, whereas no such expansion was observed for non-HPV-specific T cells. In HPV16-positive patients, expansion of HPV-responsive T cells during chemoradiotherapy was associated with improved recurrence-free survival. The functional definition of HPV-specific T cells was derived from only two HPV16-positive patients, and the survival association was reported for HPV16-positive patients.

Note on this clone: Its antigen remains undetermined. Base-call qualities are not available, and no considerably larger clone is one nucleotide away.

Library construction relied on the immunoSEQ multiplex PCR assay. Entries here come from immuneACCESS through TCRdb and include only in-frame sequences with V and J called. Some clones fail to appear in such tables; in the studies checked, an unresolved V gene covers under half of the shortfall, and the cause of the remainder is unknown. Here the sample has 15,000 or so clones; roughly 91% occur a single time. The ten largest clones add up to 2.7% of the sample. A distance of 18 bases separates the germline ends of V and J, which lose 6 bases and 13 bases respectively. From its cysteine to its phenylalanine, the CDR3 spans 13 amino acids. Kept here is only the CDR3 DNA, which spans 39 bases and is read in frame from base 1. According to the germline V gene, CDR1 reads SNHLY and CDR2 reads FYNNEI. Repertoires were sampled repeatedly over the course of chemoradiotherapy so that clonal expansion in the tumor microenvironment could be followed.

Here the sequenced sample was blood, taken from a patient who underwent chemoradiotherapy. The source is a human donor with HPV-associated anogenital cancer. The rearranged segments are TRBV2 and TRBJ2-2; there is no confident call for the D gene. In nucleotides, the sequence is TGTGCCAGCAGCGTTGACCCCGACTTCAGGCTGTTTTTT. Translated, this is CASSVDPDFRLFF.